This T cell receptor beta chain was found in a study of CXCR3-negative and CXCR3-positive naive CD8 T cells (dated by TCRdb to between 2018 and 2021). About the full investigation: In total, some 150 million TRB reads were obtained, which works out to roughly 1.5 +/- 0.3 million reads per library. The diversity and physicochemical repertoire analyses included 11 donors pooled from two independent experiments. The TRBV-TRBJ cluster analysis covered naive subsets from 5 donors and memory cells from 3 donors. Results the study describes overall, beyond this receptor: Repertoire diversity was comparably high in both naive subsets but much lower in memory CD8+ T cells. TRBV-TRBJ usage was similar between naive CXCR3-negative and CXCR3-positive cells from the same donor, while memory cells showed distinct patterns. TRB CDR3s from CXCR3-positive naive cells showed higher hydrophobicity (lower Kidera factor 4), lower energy, and higher strength and volume indices than CXCR3-negative naive cells. CXCR3 expression partially decreased after cryopreservation, so most assays used freshly isolated PBMCs. Because surface CD5, which is linked to self-reactivity in mice, was comparable between the naive subsets, TCR interaction strength was also inferred from the physicochemical properties of TRB CDR3s.

For every CD8+ T cell subset, about 300,000 cells were flow-sorted straight into RLT lysis buffer, and each subset was sorted in triplicate. To exclude memory contaminants, naive CD8+ T cells were stringently defined as CD45RO-CCR7+CD27+CD95-. Standard density gradient centrifugation was used to isolate peripheral blood mononuclear cells from buffy coats. A FACSAria III was used to flow-sort naive CD8+ T cells into CXCR3-negative and CXCR3-positive populations. Total RNA was extracted from sorted cells with an RNeasy Mini Kit. The CDR3, cysteine through phenylalanine, is 13 amino acids long. The entry carries no DNA sequence. The germline V gene supplies CDR1 SGHTA and CDR2 FQGTGA. Sequencing used a NextSeq 550. The Human TCR Profiling Kit (MiLaboratory) was used to prepare UMI-labeled 5' RACE TRB cDNA libraries. cDNA synthesis used the entire amount of extracted RNA, and PCR amplification then used the entire amount of cDNA produced. Libraries were prepared in parallel using an identical number of PCR cycles. Concerning the study's data processing: With a minimum of two reads required per UMI, MIGEC and MiXCR pulled out about 50,000 +/- 10,000 unique UMI-labeled TRB cDNA molecules from each library. An average of 40,000 +/- 10,000 functional in-frame TRB CDR3 nucleotide clonotypes without stop codons was found per library. After downsampling to 5000 UMI-labeled TRB molecules per sample, diversity metrics such as normalized Shannon-Wiener and Chao1 were calculated in VDJtools. Clonotype-size-weighted physicochemical properties of the central five CDR3 residues (interaction energy, strength, volume and Kidera factor 4) were computed in VDJtools. TCRdb reprocessed the reads, and each CDR3 protein sequence is entered once, without DNA. For this entry, the V and J calls and clone size follow TCRdb and not the study's own pipeline. The sample's records list about 50,000 distinct CDR3 sequences. Together, the top ten hold 0.56% of the sample.

In the case of this clonotype: The target of this receptor is not known.

The source of this sequence is a human donor in good health. Some clones in this sample may be carry-over from other donors' samples. The receptor chain draws on TRBV7-3 and TRBJ2-7; as DNA is missing, the TRBD1 call by TCRdb cannot be tested. The sequenced sample was naive CXCR3+ CD8+ T cells from blood. This sample's cell subset or site label indicates: CD45RO-CCR7+CD27+CD95- naive CD8+ T cells expressing CXCR3 (TNR3+). The CDR3 is CASSPGTGYEQYF.